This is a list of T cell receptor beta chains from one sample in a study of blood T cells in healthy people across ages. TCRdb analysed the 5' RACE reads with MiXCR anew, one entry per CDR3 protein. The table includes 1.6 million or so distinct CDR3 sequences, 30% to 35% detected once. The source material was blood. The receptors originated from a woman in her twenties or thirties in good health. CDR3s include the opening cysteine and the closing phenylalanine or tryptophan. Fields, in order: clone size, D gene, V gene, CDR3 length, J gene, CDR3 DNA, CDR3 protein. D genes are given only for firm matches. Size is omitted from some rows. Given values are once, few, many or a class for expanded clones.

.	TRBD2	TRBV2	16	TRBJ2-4	TGTGCCAGCAGCCCCGGGGGGGCAGGGGCCAAAAACATTCAGTACTTC	CASSPGGAGAKNIQYF
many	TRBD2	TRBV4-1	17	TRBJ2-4	TGCGCCAGCAGCCAAGATGCGGGGGTGGGAGCCAAAAACATTCAGTACTTC	CASSQDAGVGAKNIQYF
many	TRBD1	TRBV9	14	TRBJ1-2	TGTGCCAGCAGTCACCAGACAGGGAACTATGGCTACACCTTC	CASSHQTGNYGYTF
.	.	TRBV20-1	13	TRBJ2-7	TGCAGTGCTAGAGAGGCACTAGCAAACGAGCAGTACTTC	CSAREALANEQYF
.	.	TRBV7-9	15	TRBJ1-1	TGTGCCAGCGTGGGCCAGAGCCCCGGGGACACTGAAGCTTTCTTT	CASVGQSPGDTEAFF
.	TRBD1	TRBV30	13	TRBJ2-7	TGTGCCTGGAGCATAGGACAGGGGCGCGAGCAGTACTTC	CAWSIGQGREQYF
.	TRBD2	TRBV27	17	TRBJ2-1	TGTGCCAGCAGTGCGGGACTAGCGGTGAACTCCTACAATGAGCAGTTCTTC	CASSAGLAVNSYNEQFF
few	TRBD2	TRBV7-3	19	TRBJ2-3	TGTGCCAGCAGCTCCGCGGGACTAGCGGCTCTAAGGAGCACAGATACGCAGTATTTT	CASSSAGLAALRSTDTQYF
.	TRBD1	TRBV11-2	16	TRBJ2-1	TGTGCCAGCAGCTTAGGACAGGGAGCTCCTAACAATGAGCAGTTCTTC	CASSLGQGAPNNEQFF
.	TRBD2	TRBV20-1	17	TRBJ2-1	TGCAGTGCTAGAGATGTCCTAGCGGGAGGGCAGGGGGTTGAGCAGTTCTTC	CSARDVLAGGQGVEQFF
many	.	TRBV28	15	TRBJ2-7	TGTGCCAGCAGCCTAACGGCGGGAAGTTCCTACGAGCAGTACTTC	CASSLTAGSSYEQYF
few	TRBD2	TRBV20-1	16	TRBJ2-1	TGCAGTGCAGCCACTAGCGGGGATAGCTCCTACAATGAGCAGTTCTTC	CSAATSGDSSYNEQFF
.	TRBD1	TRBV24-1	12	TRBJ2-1	TGTGCCACCAGTGACTCAGGGACAGGGCAGTTCTTC	CATSDSGTGQFF
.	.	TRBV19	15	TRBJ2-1	TGTGCCGGTAGTCGGGCCCGGGCGGGAAACAATGAGCAGTTCTTC	CAGSRARAGNNEQFF
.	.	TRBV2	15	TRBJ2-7	TGTGCCAGCAGTGATGACCCAGGGAACTCCTACGAGCAGTACTTC	CASSDDPGNSYEQYF
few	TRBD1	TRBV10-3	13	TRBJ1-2	TGTGCCATCAGAACCTTAGGACAGGGCGGCTACACCTTC	CAIRTLGQGGYTF
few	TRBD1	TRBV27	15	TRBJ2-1	TGTGCCAGCTGGGTTTTTGGGACAGGCAACAATGAGCAGTTCTTC	CASWVFGTGNNEQFF
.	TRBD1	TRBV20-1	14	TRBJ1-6	TGCAGTGCTGGTTGGACAGGGGCAAATTCACCCCTCCACTTT	CSAGWTGANSPLHF
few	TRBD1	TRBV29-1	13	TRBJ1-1	TGCAGCGTTGACGGGACAGGGAGGACTGAAGCTTTCTTT	CSVDGTGRTEAFF
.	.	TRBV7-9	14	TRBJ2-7	TGTGCCAGCAGCTTAGAGGGACTCAATTACGAGCAGTACTTC	CASSLEGLNYEQYF
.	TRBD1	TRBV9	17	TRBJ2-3	TGTGCCAGCAGCGCACGGGGACAGGGGATCGGCACAGATACGCAGTATTTT	CASSARGQGIGTDTQYF
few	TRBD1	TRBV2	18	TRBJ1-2	TGTGCCAGCAGGAAAGCCGGGACAGGGAACCTCTCTAACTATGGCTACACCTTC	CASRKAGTGNLSNYGYTF
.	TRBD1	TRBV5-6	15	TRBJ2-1	TGTGCCAGCAGCTTTCGGGCAGGGGGTATGAATGAGCAGTTCTTC	CASSFRAGGMNEQFF
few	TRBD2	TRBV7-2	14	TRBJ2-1	TGTGCCAGCAGCCTAGAAACAGCGGGATATGAGCAGTTCTTC	CASSLETAGYEQFF
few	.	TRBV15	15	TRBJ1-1	TGTGCCACCAGCAGTACGGGGAGAATGAACACTGAAGCTTTCTTT	CATSSTGRMNTEAFF
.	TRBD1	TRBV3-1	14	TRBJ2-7	TGTGCCAGCAGCCTCCTCTCAGGGGGCCACGAGCAGTACTTC	CASSLLSGGHEQYF
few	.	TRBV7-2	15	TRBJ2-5	TGTGCCAGCAGCCCGGAGCGGGATAGGGGGAAGACCCAGTACTTC	CASSPERDRGKTQYF
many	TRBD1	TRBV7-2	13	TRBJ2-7	TGTGCCAGCAGCACCCGACAGGGCCTCGAGCAGTACTTC	CASSTRQGLEQYF
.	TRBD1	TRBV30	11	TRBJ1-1	TGTGCCTGGACCGACAGGGCTGAAGCTTTCTTT	CAWTDRAEAFF
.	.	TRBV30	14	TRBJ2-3	TGTGCCTGGAGTGATGAAGAGCCAAGGGATACGCAGTATTTT	CAWSDEEPRDTQYF
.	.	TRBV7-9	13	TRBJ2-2	TGTGCCAGCAGCTTAGAAGGGTCCGGGGAGCTGTTTTTT	CASSLEGSGELFF
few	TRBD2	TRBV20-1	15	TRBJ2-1	TGCAGTTCTAGACCGAGCGGGAGAGAAGGGAATGAGCAGTTCTTC	CSSRPSGREGNEQFF
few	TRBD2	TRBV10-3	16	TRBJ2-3	TGTGCCATCAGTGACACTAGCGGGGGGGTTGGAGATACGCAGTATTTT	CAISDTSGGVGDTQYF
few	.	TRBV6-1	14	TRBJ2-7	TGTGCCAGCAGTGAACGGGAGATAGGCTACGAGCAGTACTTC	CASSEREIGYEQYF
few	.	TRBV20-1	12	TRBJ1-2	TGCAGTGCTCGGACAGATTACTATGGCTACACCTTC	CSARTDYYGYTF
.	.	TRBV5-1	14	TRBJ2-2	TGCGCCAGCAGCACAGGGGACTACACCGGGGAGCTGTTTTTT	CASSTGDYTGELFF
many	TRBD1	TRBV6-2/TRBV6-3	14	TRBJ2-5	TGTGCCAGCAGTCCCCAGGGGGCGCGTGAGACCCAGTACTTC	CASSPQGARETQYF
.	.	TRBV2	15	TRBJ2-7	TGTGCCAGCAGTGACTTCCCGGCCTACTCCTACGAGCAGTACTTC	CASSDFPAYSYEQYF
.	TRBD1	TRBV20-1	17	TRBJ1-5	TGCAGTGCTAGATCCCCTAAACAGGGGGCTGGGAATCAGCCCCAGCATTTT	CSARSPKQGAGNQPQHF
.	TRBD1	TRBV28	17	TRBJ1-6	TGTGCCAGCAGCCGCGGACAGGGCAGCTCCTATAATTCACCCCTCCACTTT	CASSRGQGSSYNSPLHF